These 29 T cell receptor beta chains came from one sample sequenced in a study of blood T cell repertoires in COVID-19. This table comes from immunoSEQ multiplex PCR, and its TCRdb copy is limited to in-frame clones, with some not included. The table records over 85,000 clones, approximately 90% of them present only once. Sequences were obtained from peripheral blood. The origin of the receptors is a woman older than 75 with active COVID-19.

V gene TRBV28 combines with J gene TRBJ2-1, with 9 bases fitting TRBD1. Per germline, CDR1 MDHEN and CDR2 SYDVKM. CDR3 length: 14 residues. The V gene end was trimmed by 8 bases and the J gene end by 2 bases; junction bases not matched to a gene: 4. The CDR3 is CASGQGTTYNEQFF. DNA of the CDR3: TGTGCCAGCGGACAGGGGACTACCTACAATGAGCAGTTCTTC.

The chain carries TRBV5-4 and TRBJ2-1; possible D gene TRBD2, 7 bases. The CDR3 loop spans 16 amino acids. V was pared by 5 bases and J by 8 bases, with 23 bases between. Germline CDR1 is SGHNT and CDR2 is YYREEE (reference sequence). DNA for the CDR3: TGTGCCAGCAGTTCTGATGGGGGCGCGGGAGTATATGAGCAGTTCTTC. It translates to CASSSDGGAGVYEQFF. The full variable domain, in which reference TRBV5-4 and TRBJ2-1 provide the parts outside the CDR3, is ETGVTQSPTHLIKTRGQQVTLRCSSQSGHNTVSWYQQALGQGPQFIFQYYREEENGRGNFPPRFSGLQFPNYSSELNVNALELDDSALYLCASSSDGGAGVYEQFFGPGTRLTVL.

The J gene is TRBJ2-7, the V gene TRBV5-1, with a weak D call TRBD2 (6 bases). The CDR3 consists of 14 residues. V lost 5 bases and J 5 bases, leaving 17 bases between the germline ends. The germline V gene encodes CDR1 SGHRS and CDR2 YFSETQ. CDR3: CASSPEGRRDEQYF. In DNA form, the CDR3 reads TGCGCCAGCAGTCCAGAGGGGAGGCGGGACGAGCAGTACTTC.

This chain connects TRBV7-2 to TRBJ2-4; the D gene is possibly TRBD2 (5 bases). CDR3 size: 16 residues. Trimming removed 0 bases at V and 8 bases at J, with 17 bases between. Germline lookup yields CDR1 SGHTA and CDR2 FQGNSA. Here the CDR3 reads CASSLAGVVSRDIQYF. The CDR3 DNA is TGTGCCAGCAGCTTAGCGGGAGTCGTATCGCGAGACATTCAGTACTTC.

The V call is TRBV14, the J call TRBJ2-5; D perhaps matches TRBD2 (5 bases). The germline V and J ends were trimmed by 1 base and 0 bases, with 9 bases remaining between them. The CDR3 has 15 residues. Germline assignment: CDR1 SGHDN and CDR2 FVKESK. CDR3 sequence reads: CASSQVRGYQETQYF. The DNA of the CDR3 is TGTGCCAGCAGCCAAGTTAGAGGGTACCAAGAGACCCAGTACTTC.

The table lists this clone with a count of one. The genes are TRBV7-3 and TRBJ2-6; D is unresolved. Trimming took off 1 base at V and 1 base at J, with 5 bases between the two ends. Germline-derived CDR1 and CDR2 are SGHTA and FQGTGA. The CDR3 is 15 amino acids. Here the CDR3 reads CASSLSRSGANVLTF. CDR3 bases: TGTGCCAGCAGCTTAAGTCGGTCTGGGGCCAACGTCCTGACTTTC.

The sample holds one count of this clone. J is TRBJ1-5 and V is TRBV24-1; 9 nucleotides align to TRBD1. With V trimmed by 4 bases and J by 4 bases, 1 base remained unmatched. The CDR3 totals 14 residues. Germline loops: CDR1 KGHDR, CDR2 SFDVKD. CDR3 in amino acids: CATSDDRGNQPQHF. CDR3 DNA: TGTGCCACCAGTGACGACAGGGGGAATCAGCCCCAGCATTTT.

The rearrangement joins TRBV28 to TRBJ1-5; TRBD1 agrees at 7 bases. CDR1 MDHEN and CDR2 SYDVKM come from the germline V gene. The CDR3 spans 14 residues. Unmatched junction bases numbered 5, after V lost 8 bases and J lost 1 base. The CDR3 bases are TGTGCCAGCCAGACAGGGTTGAGCAATCAGCCCCAGCATTTT. Translated: CASQTGLSNQPQHF.

V usage is TRBV19 and J usage is TRBJ2-2; D call uncertain. The V gene lost 5 bases and the J gene lost 2 bases, with 18 bases spanning the gap. CDR1 and CDR2 (germline): LNHDA, SQIVND (reference sequence). This CDR3 spans 17 amino acids. CDR3 residues: CASSFRLVKSNTGELFF. CDR3 coding DNA: TGTGCCAGTAGTTTTCGGCTAGTGAAATCTAACACCGGGGAGCTGTTTTTT.

The chain uses TRBV7-9 and TRBJ2-3; 13 positions agree with TRBD2. In germline, CDR1 is SEHNR, CDR2 FQNEAQ (reference sequence). J lost 4 bases, V lost 5 bases, and 6 bases had no gene match. The CDR3 length is 16 residues. CDR3 sequence (DNA): TGTGCCAGCAGCATAGGACTAGCGGGGGAGTCAGATACGCAGTATTTT. It is translated as CASSIGLAGESDTQYF.

Note on this clone: One end of the junction does not line up with germline, which may come from a read error. The gene calls are TRBV6-2 or TRBV6-3 and TRBJ2-2; D unresolved. CDR1 is MNHEY, CDR2 SVGEGT, per germline. CDR3 length: 11 residues. CDR3 DNA sequence: TGTGCCAGCAGTTACCCGACATCTGCCCGTTTT. Protein product: CASSYPTSARF.

J is TRBJ2-1 and V is TRBV4-3, with D unresolved. The V gene lost 0 bases and the J gene lost 2 bases, with 8 bases spanning the gap. Germline lookup yields CDR1 LGHNA and CDR2 YSLEER. This CDR3 is 15 amino acids long. CDR3 sequence: CASSQESPPYNEQFF. The CDR3 region has the DNA TGCGCCAGCAGCCAAGAAAGCCCCCCCTACAATGAGCAGTTCTTC.

V usage is TRBV6-4 and J usage is TRBJ2-1; 8 bases map to TRBD1. The CDR3 consists of 16 residues. Unmatched junction bases numbered 8, after V lost 0 bases and J lost 7 bases. The germline V gene has CDR1 MRHNA and CDR2 SNTAGT. This chain's CDR3 is CASSDSSRGRVNEQFF. The CDR3 nucleotides read TGTGCCAGCAGTGACTCTAGCAGGGGGCGCGTTAATGAGCAGTTCTTC.

V and J are TRBV9 and TRBJ2-1; 9 positions agree with TRBD1. V gave up 1 base and J gave up 6 bases; unmatched junction bases: 14. The germline CDR1 and CDR2 sequences are SGDLS and YYNGEE. The CDR3 has 18 amino acids. DNA for the CDR3: TGTGCCAGCAGCGTATCGCGAAACCGGGACAGGGACTTCAATGAGCAGTTCTTC. Translated: CASSVSRNRDRDFNEQFF.

The rearrangement links TRBV6-2 or TRBV6-3 to TRBJ2-7, with D perhaps TRBD2 (6 bases). There are 12 residues in the CDR3. CDR1 MNHEY and CDR2 SVGEGT come from the germline V gene. V was cut by 2 bases and J by 6 bases, with 8 bases left in between. CDR3 amino acids: CASSYPGGEQYF. CDR3 bases: TGTGCCAGCAGTTACCCCGGGGGCGAGCAGTACTTC.

The rearrangement joins TRBV6-1 to TRBJ2-7; no clear D. The germline CDR1 and CDR2 sequences are MNHNS and SASEGT. The CDR3 has 15 amino acids. V gave up 2 bases and J gave up 0 bases, with 11 bases separating them. Here the CDR3 reads CASSESRQGSYEQYF. The CDR3 region has the DNA TGTGCCAGCAGTGAATCGCGACAAGGCTCCTACGAGCAGTACTTC.

The chain is built from TRBV7-2 and TRBJ1-2, with D perhaps TRBD1 (5 bases). The CDR3 is 14 amino acids. The germline V gene encodes CDR1 SGHTA and CDR2 FQGNSA. The V and J ends lost 5 bases and 2 bases respectively, with 12 bases between them. CDR3 amino acids: CASSLGTPNYGYTF. The CDR3 nucleotides are TGTGCCAGCAGCCTCGGGACTCCGAACTATGGCTACACCTTC.

V usage is TRBV6-5 and J usage is TRBJ2-5, with D possibly matching TRBD2 (7 bases). Germline-derived CDR1 and CDR2 are MNHEY and SVGAGI. Trimming took 7 bases from V and 5 from J, leaving 14 bases between them. This CDR3 is built from 13 residues. The CDR3 reads CASTRGGGETQYF. DNA for the CDR3: TGTGCCAGCACAAGGGGGGGAGGGGAGACCCAGTACTTC.

This sequence joins TRBV28 and TRBJ2-3; tentative D call: TRBD2 (5 bases). CDR1 is MDHEN and CDR2 is SYDVKM in the germline V gene. The CDR3 totals 14 residues. The V and J ends lost 2 bases and 7 bases respectively, with 13 bases between them. As DNA, the CDR3 is TGTGCCAGCAGTTTAAGCGGCCTGCAAAATACGCAGTATTTT. As protein: CASSLSGLQNTQYF.

V and J are TRBV7-8 and TRBJ2-1; tentatively, D is TRBD2 (5 bases). Deletions cut 4 bases from V and 0 bases from J, with 16 bases between. This CDR3 comprises 17 residues. The germline CDR1 and CDR2 sequences are SGHVS and FQNEAQ. The CDR3 protein is CASSWHKEASSYNEQFF. CDR3 in DNA: TGTGCCAGCAGCTGGCACAAGGAGGCCAGCTCCTACAATGAGCAGTTCTTC.

V and J are TRBV3-1 (or the pseudogene TRBV3-2) and TRBJ1-1; D is perhaps TRBD1 (6 bases). Germline V gives CDR1 LGHDT, CDR2 YNNKEL (reference sequence). The CDR3 has 17 amino acids. V was shortened by 3 bases and J by 5 bases, with 22 bases between the two germline ends. Here the CDR3 reads CASSHGGARHWRTEAFF. The CDR3 coding sequence is TGTGCCAGCAGCCATGGGGGCGCCCGTCATTGGAGGACTGAAGCTTTCTTT.

The chain combines TRBV6-5 with TRBJ1-2; tentative D call: TRBD1 (6 bases). The germline V gene has CDR1 MNHEY and CDR2 SVGAGI. Trimming shortened V by 6 bases and J by 2 bases, and 16 bases separated the two germline ends. The CDR3 has 15 amino acids. In nucleotides, the CDR3 is TGTGCCAGCAGCCTAGGACAGTTGCCGAACTATGGCTACACCTTC. Protein sequence: CASSLGQLPNYGYTF.

This clone was seen only once. The chain is built from TRBV24-1 and TRBJ2-5; 7 bases match TRBD2. This CDR3 comprises 15 residues. In germline, CDR1 is KGHDR, CDR2 SFDVKD. The V gene end was trimmed by 8 bases and the J gene end by 5 bases; junction bases not matched to a gene: 13. DNA for the CDR3: TGTGCCACCACGCGGGGCCCCGCGGGGGAGGAGACCCAGTACTTC. Protein sequence: CATTRGPAGEETQYF.

J is TRBJ1-2 and V is TRBV7-8; 9 bases line up with TRBD1. The V and J ends lost 3 bases and 14 bases, in that order; junction bases with no gene match: 16. This CDR3 region has 15 residues. The germline V gene encodes CDR1 SGHVS and CDR2 FQNEAQ. CDR3 nucleotide sequence: TGTGCCAGCAGCTTGTGGGACAGGGTTACGTTGCCGGTTACCTTC. Its translation: CASSLWDRVTLPVTF.

In this sample, this clone turned up once. This chain links TRBV4-3 with TRBJ1-3; D is ambiguous. Trimming stripped 1 base from V and 0 bases from J, with 13 bases between. The CDR3 length is 17 residues. Germline V gene data show CDR1 as LGHNA and CDR2 as YSLEER. As DNA, the CDR3 is TGCGCCAGCAGCCAAGGGACGGAGGGCTACTCTGGAAACACCATATATTTT. Protein sequence: CASSQGTEGYSGNTIYF.

The CDR3 loop reads CASLPGTGQSYEQYF. CDR3 sequence (DNA): TGTGCCAGCTTACCCGGGACAGGCCAATCCTACGAGCAGTACTTC. The chain employs TRBV18 and TRBJ2-7, with 8 bases that match TRBD1. The CDR3 is 15 amino acids. The germline V gene encodes CDR1 KGHSH and CDR2 LQKENI. The V and J ends lost 7 bases and 1 base, in that order; junction bases with no gene match: 9.

The V gene is TRBV6-2 or TRBV6-3, the J gene TRBJ2-7; 8 positions agree with TRBD2. The CDR3 runs 14 residues. V was pared by 6 bases and J by 4 bases, with 8 bases of the junction left unmatched. Per germline, CDR1 MNHEY and CDR2 SVGEGT. The CDR3: CASSPRGVRYEQYF. The DNA of the CDR3 is TGTGCCAGCAGCCCGCGGGGGGTAAGGTACGAGCAGTACTTC.

J is TRBJ1-6 and V is TRBV3-1 (or the pseudogene TRBV3-2); 7 bases fit TRBD1. CDR3 length equals 16 residues. Germline V CDR1 and CDR2: LGHDT, YNNKEL (reference sequence). J lost 7 bases, V lost 2 bases, and 8 bases had no gene match. CDR3 coding DNA: TGTGCCAGCAGCCAACACGACAGGGTGGGAAATTCACCCCTCCACTTT. Protein: CASSQHDRVGNSPLHF.

The chain recombines TRBV28 with TRBJ2-7, with 10 bases matching TRBD1. This CDR3 region has 14 residues. Trimming removed 4 bases from V and 2 bases from J; junction bases left unmatched: 2. Germline CDR1 MDHEN, CDR2 SYDVKM. The CDR3 sequence: CASSSGTGAYEQYF. The DNA for the CDR3 is TGTGCCAGCAGTTCCGGGACAGGGGCCTACGAGCAGTACTTC.